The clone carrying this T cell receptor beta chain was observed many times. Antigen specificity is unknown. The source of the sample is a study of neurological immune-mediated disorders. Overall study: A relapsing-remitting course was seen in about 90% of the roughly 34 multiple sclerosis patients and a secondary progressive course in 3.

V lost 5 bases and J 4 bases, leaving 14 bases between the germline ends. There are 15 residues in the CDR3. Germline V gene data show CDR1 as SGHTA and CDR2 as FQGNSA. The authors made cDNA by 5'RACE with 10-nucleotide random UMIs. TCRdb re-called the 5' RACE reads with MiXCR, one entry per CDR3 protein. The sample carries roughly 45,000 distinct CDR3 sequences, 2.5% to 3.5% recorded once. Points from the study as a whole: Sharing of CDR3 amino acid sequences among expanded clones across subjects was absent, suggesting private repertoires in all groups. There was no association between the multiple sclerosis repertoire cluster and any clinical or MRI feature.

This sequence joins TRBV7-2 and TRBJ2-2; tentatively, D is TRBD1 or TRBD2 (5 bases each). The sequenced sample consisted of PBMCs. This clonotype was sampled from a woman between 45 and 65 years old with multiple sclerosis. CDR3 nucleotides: TGTGCCAGCAGCCCTAGGGGACCGGGCACCGGGGAGCTGTTTTTT. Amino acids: CASSPRGPGTGELFF.